This is a list of T cell receptor beta chains from one sample in a study of a mutant IDH1 vaccine in newly diagnosed glioma. Using immunoSEQ multiplex PCR, the repertoire was profiled, and TCRdb retains in-frame clones only, with some absent. This sample has about 66,000 clones, with around 86% found just once. Sequenced here: PBMCs, sampled from a glioma patient treated with radiotherapy, temozolomide or both. The origin of the receptors is a man under 40 with glioma. The CDR3 runs from the conserved cysteine through the conserved F or W. D genes are given only for firm matches. Part of the rows lack a size; the others show once, few, many or a class for expanded clones.

abundance: once
len: 18
j_gene: TRBJ1-1
v_gene: TRBV18
d_gene: NA
CDR3aa: CASSSIGVTHSGNTEAFF
CDR3nt: TGTGCCAGCTCTAGTATCGGGGTAACACACTCGGGGAACACTGAAGCTTTCTTT

abundance: NA
len: 15
j_gene: TRBJ1-6
v_gene: TRBV5-6
d_gene: NA
CDR3aa: CASSLSVGFISPLHF
CDR3nt: TGTGCCAGCAGCTTGAGCGTGGGGTTTATTTCACCCCTCCACTTT

abundance: NA
len: 15
j_gene: TRBJ2-7
v_gene: TRBV7-7
d_gene: TRBD2
CDR3aa: CASSLESSGACEQYF
CDR3nt: TGTGCCAGCAGCTTAGAATCTAGCGGCGCCTGCGAGCAGTACTTC

abundance: NA
len: 16
j_gene: TRBJ2-5
v_gene: TRBV4-2
d_gene: TRBD2
CDR3aa: CASSQASASGEETQYF
CDR3nt: TGTGCCAGCAGCCAAGCTAGCGCTAGCGGGGAAGAGACCCAGTACTTC

abundance: NA
len: 16
j_gene: TRBJ1-5
v_gene: TRBV27
d_gene: NA
CDR3aa: CASSFLPGVGNQPQHF
CDR3nt: TGTGCCAGCAGTTTCCTCCCGGGGGTAGGCAATCAGCCCCAGCATTTT

abundance: NA
len: 16
j_gene: TRBJ2-3
v_gene: TRBV7-9
d_gene: NA
CDR3aa: CASSLAAGGAEDTQYF
CDR3nt: TGTGCCAGCAGCTTAGCTGCAGGAGGAGCTGAGGATACGCAGTATTTT

abundance: NA
len: 14
j_gene: TRBJ2-2
v_gene: TRBV30
d_gene: TRBD2
CDR3aa: CAWSWGGSTGELFF
CDR3nt: TGTGCCTGGAGTTGGGGAGGGTCCACCGGGGAGCTGTTTTTT

abundance: NA
len: 13
j_gene: TRBJ1-1
v_gene: TRBV7-9
d_gene: NA
CDR3aa: CASSFRTEGEAFF
CDR3nt: TGTGCCAGCAGCTTCCGGACAGAGGGTGAAGCTTTCTTT

abundance: NA
len: 17
j_gene: TRBJ2-1
v_gene: TRBV18
d_gene: TRBD2
CDR3aa: CASSRTRGARTYNEQFF
CDR3nt: TGTGCCAGCTCACGTACGCGGGGGGCGCGTACCTACAATGAGCAGTTCTTC

abundance: NA
len: 11
j_gene: TRBJ1-2
v_gene: TRBV11-2
d_gene: NA
CDR3aa: CASSSSGDLTF
CDR3nt: TGTGCCAGCAGTAGCAGTGGGGACCTCACCTTC

abundance: NA
len: 15
j_gene: TRBJ1-1
v_gene: TRBV18
d_gene: TRBD1
CDR3aa: CASSGVGQAVTEAFF
CDR3nt: TGTGCCAGCTCAGGCGTGGGACAGGCAGTCACTGAAGCTTTCTTT

abundance: NA
len: 14
j_gene: TRBJ1-5
v_gene: TRBV2
d_gene: NA
CDR3aa: CASSDFRGRQPQHF
CDR3nt: TGTGCCAGCAGTGATTTCCGGGGTCGTCAGCCCCAGCATTTT

abundance: NA
len: 15
j_gene: TRBJ2-7
v_gene: TRBV19
d_gene: TRBD2
CDR3aa: CASSIGREVIYEQYF
CDR3nt: TGTGCCAGTAGTATAGGTCGGGAGGTCATCTACGAGCAGTACTTC

abundance: NA
len: 16
j_gene: TRBJ2-5
v_gene: TRBV5-4
d_gene: TRBD2
CDR3aa: CASSVRTSGGAETQYF
CDR3nt: TGTGCCAGCAGCGTGAGGACTAGCGGGGGGGCAGAGACCCAGTACTTC

abundance: NA
len: 17
j_gene: TRBJ1-5
v_gene: TRBV27
d_gene: TRBD1
CDR3aa: CASRPTQGALGNQPQHF
CDR3nt: TGTGCCAGCAGACCCACACAGGGGGCGCTGGGCAATCAGCCCCAGCATTTT

abundance: NA
len: 16
j_gene: TRBJ1-2
v_gene: TRBV27
d_gene: NA
CDR3aa: CASSLSLGHSNYGYTF
CDR3nt: TGTGCCAGCAGTTTATCGTTGGGTCACTCTAACTATGGCTACACCTTC

abundance: NA
len: 15
j_gene: TRBJ1-2
v_gene: TRBV4-1
d_gene: NA
CDR3aa: CASTPDERIGYGYTF
CDR3nt: TGCGCCAGCACCCCGGACGAGCGAATCGGGTATGGCTACACCTTC

abundance: NA
len: 14
j_gene: TRBJ2-2
v_gene: TRBV5-1
d_gene: NA
CDR3aa: CASSESANTGELFF
CDR3nt: TGCGCCAGCAGCGAAAGTGCGAACACCGGGGAGCTGTTTTTT

abundance: NA
len: 15
j_gene: TRBJ1-5
v_gene: TRBV19
d_gene: NA
CDR3aa: CASSMAVYSNQPQHF
CDR3nt: TGTGCCAGTAGCATGGCAGTTTATAGCAATCAGCCCCAGCATTTT

abundance: NA
len: 12
j_gene: TRBJ2-7
v_gene: TRBV6-1
d_gene: NA
CDR3aa: CASGAVNYEQYF
CDR3nt: TGTGCCAGCGGGGCCGTGAACTACGAGCAGTACTTC

abundance: NA
len: 17
j_gene: TRBJ1-1
v_gene: TRBV5-5
d_gene: TRBD1
CDR3aa: CASSWGTGPHYDTEAFF
CDR3nt: TGTGCCAGCAGCTGGGGGACAGGGCCCCACTACGACACTGAAGCTTTCTTT

abundance: NA
len: 15
j_gene: TRBJ1-2
v_gene: TRBV7-9
d_gene: NA
CDR3aa: CASSLAQTDNYGYTF
CDR3nt: TGTGCCAGCAGCTTAGCCCAAACAGATAACTATGGCTACACCTTC

abundance: NA
len: 17
j_gene: TRBJ2-6
v_gene: TRBV19
d_gene: NA
CDR3aa: CASSNGTPGSGANVLTF
CDR3nt: TGTGCCAGTAGCAACGGGACTCCAGGCTCTGGGGCCAACGTCCTGACTTTC

abundance: few
len: 12
j_gene: TRBJ1-1
v_gene: TRBV2
d_gene: TRBD1
CDR3aa: CARSQGGTEAFF
CDR3nt: TGTGCCAGATCCCAGGGGGGCACTGAAGCTTTCTTT

abundance: NA
len: 18
j_gene: TRBJ2-2
v_gene: TRBV5-4
d_gene: TRBD1
CDR3aa: CASNSDRGGSWDTGELFF
CDR3nt: TGTGCCAGCAACAGCGACAGGGGAGGTTCGTGGGACACCGGGGAGCTGTTTTTT

abundance: NA
len: 14
j_gene: TRBJ2-5
v_gene: TRBV27
d_gene: NA
CDR3aa: CASSKPGLQETQYF
CDR3nt: TGTGCCAGCAGTAAACCGGGACTCCAAGAGACCCAGTACTTC

abundance: NA
len: 18
j_gene: TRBJ1-6
v_gene: TRBV19
d_gene: TRBD1
CDR3aa: CASSIGSPGQGMNSPLHF
CDR3nt: TGTGCCAGTAGTATAGGATCCCCGGGACAGGGGATGAATTCACCCCTCCACTTT

abundance: NA
len: 15
j_gene: TRBJ1-5
v_gene: TRBV11-2
d_gene: NA
CDR3aa: CASSPGTYSNQPQHF
CDR3nt: TGTGCCAGCAGCCCCGGGACATATAGCAATCAGCCCCAGCATTTT

abundance: few
len: 15
j_gene: TRBJ1-1
v_gene: TRBV5-1
d_gene: NA
CDR3aa: CASSFLVRGNTEAFF
CDR3nt: TGCGCCAGCAGCTTTTTGGTCAGGGGGAACACTGAAGCTTTCTTT

abundance: NA
len: 11
j_gene: TRBJ2-1
v_gene: TRBV7-6
d_gene: NA
CDR3aa: CASSFSQVQFF
CDR3nt: TGTGCCAGCAGCTTCAGCCAAGTGCAGTTCTTC

abundance: NA
len: 13
j_gene: TRBJ2-1
v_gene: TRBV6-1
d_gene: NA
CDR3aa: CASIAPYLNEQFF
CDR3nt: TGTGCCAGCATCGCCCCCTACCTCAATGAGCAGTTCTTC